Listed here are 26 T cell receptor beta chains from one sample, sequenced in a study of siplizumab effects on memory and regulatory T cells. TCRdb's copy holds only in-frame clones and misses some; the assay was immunoSEQ multiplex PCR. The top ten hold approximately 7.1% of the sample, which has some 100,000 clones, roughly 93% seen once. Sequences were obtained from CD8+ T cells sorted from blood. These receptors were obtained from a human donor in good health.

The chain links TRBV19 to TRBJ1-5, with D possibly matching TRBD1 (5 bases). This CDR3 is built from 15 residues. Germline CDR1 and CDR2: LNHDA and SQIVND (reference sequence). Trimming took off 5 bases at V and 4 bases at J, with 15 bases between the two ends. CDR3 amino acids: CASSLIDSSNQPQHF. Here the CDR3 DNA reads TGTGCCAGTAGTCTAATCGACAGTTCGAATCAGCCCCAGCATTTT.

The chain has TRBV11-1 and TRBJ1-1; the D gene is possibly TRBD1 (5 bases). CDR3 length equals 14 residues. In germline, CDR1 is SGHAT, CDR2 FQDESV (reference sequence). V was trimmed by 1 base and J by 3 bases, leaving 9 bases between them. The chain's CDR3 is CASSLGGAYTEAFF. DNA for the CDR3: TGTGCCAGCAGCTTAGGAGGGGCCTACACTGAAGCTTTCTTT.

The chain links TRBV5-6 to TRBJ2-4; possibly TRBD1 for D (5 bases). CDR1 is SGHDT, CDR2 YYEEEE, per germline. Trimming stripped 0 bases from V and 2 bases from J, with 12 bases between. The CDR3 has 16 amino acids. CDR3 amino acids: CASSLGAGLTKNIQYF. DNA of the CDR3: TGTGCCAGCAGCTTGGGTGCAGGGCTTACCAAAAACATTCAGTACTTC. Full variable domain (rest looked up from reference TRBV5-6 and TRBJ2-4): DAGVTQSPTHLIKTRGQQVTLRCSPKSGHDTVSWYQQALGQGPQFIFQYYEEEERQRGNFPDRFSGHQFPNYSSELNVNALLLGDSALYLCASSLGAGLTKNIQYFGAGTRLSVL.

The rearrangement uses TRBV7-9 and TRBJ2-4; possible D gene TRBD2, 5 bases. Germline loops: CDR1 SEHNR, CDR2 FQNEAQ (reference sequence). The CDR3 contains 14 residues. Trimming left V 6 bases short and J 2 bases short, with 11 bases between. The CDR3 is CASSRRDSKNIQYF. CDR3 in DNA: TGTGCCAGCAGTCGTCGGGATTCCAAAAACATTCAGTACTTC. Variable domain in full (rest from reference TRBV7-9 and TRBJ2-4): DTGVSQNPRHKITKRGQNVTFRCDPISEHNRLYWYRQTLGQGPEFLTYFQNEAQLEKSRLLSDRFSAERPKGSFSTLEIQRTEQGDSAMYLCASSRRDSKNIQYFGAGTRLSVL.

This rearrangement joins TRBV10-3 to TRBJ1-4; weak D call: TRBD1 (6 bases). This CDR3 comprises 15 residues. V lost 8 bases to trimming and J lost 8 bases, with 21 bases between them. Per germline, CDR1 ENHRY and CDR2 SYGVKD. Here the CDR3 reads CAISETRDTGEKLFF. The CDR3 DNA follows: TGTGCCATCTCTGAAACACGGGACACTGGGGAAAAACTGTTTTTT.

The chain is built from TRBV5-1 and TRBJ1-4; no clear D gene. Germline loops: CDR1 SGHRS, CDR2 YFSETQ. V gave up 0 bases and J gave up 0 bases, with 15 bases separating them. The CDR3 spans 18 residues. The CDR3 nucleotides are TGCGCCAGCAGCTTGGGAGTGGATCCAACGGCAACTAATGAAAAACTGTTTTTT. Translating it yields CASSLGVDPTATNEKLFF.

A single count supports this clone. J is TRBJ1-2 and V is TRBV5-1; tentative D call: TRBD1 (5 bases). The CDR3 length is 10 residues. V lost 5 bases to trimming and J lost 8 bases, with 7 bases between them. Germline-derived CDR1 and CDR2 are SGHRS and YFSETQ. The CDR3 DNA sequence: TGCGCCAGCAGTGAGGGGGGCTACACCTTC. Its translation is CASSEGGYTF.

The V and J genes are TRBV2 and TRBJ1-2, with a tentative D call TRBD1 (5 bases). Germline CDR1 reads SNHLY; CDR2 reads FYNNEI. This CDR3 is 16 amino acids long. V shed 3 bases and J shed 5 bases, with 19 bases lying between them. The CDR3 nucleotides read TGTGCCAGCAGTGATCCCGGGGCACATATACTATATGGCTACACCTTC. Translating it yields CASSDPGAHILYGYTF.

In regard to this clone: A read error may produce the germline difference seen at one junction end. The chain is built from TRBV30 and TRBJ1-5; no definite D call. This CDR3 spans 14 amino acids. Germline V gene lookup returns CDR1 GTSNPN and CDR2 SVGIG (reference sequence). Written as DNA, the CDR3 is TGTGCCTGGAGCCCCGGGGTGGGCGATCAGTCCCAGCATTTT. This sequence encodes CAWSPGVGDQSQHF.

This clone was picked up a small number of times. This chain connects TRBV9 to TRBJ1-1; tentative D call: TRBD1 (5 bases). The CDR3 is 14 residues long. The V gene's germline CDR1 is SGDLS and CDR2 YYNGEE. Trimming removed 0 bases at V and 4 bases at J, with 10 bases between. The CDR3 loop reads CASSVESGGTEAFF. The CDR3 DNA is TGTGCCAGCAGCGTAGAATCCGGGGGCACTGAAGCTTTCTTT. Based on the CDR3 plus reference TRBV9 and TRBJ1-1, the full variable domain is DSGVTQTPKHLITATGQRVTLRCSPRSGDLSVYWYQQSLDQGLQFLIQYYNGEERAKGNILERFSAQQFPDLHSELNLSSLELGDSALYFCASSVESGGTEAFFGQGTRLTVV.

The V and J genes are TRBV11-1 and TRBJ1-2; possible D gene TRBD1, 6 bases. The CDR3 extends over 15 amino acids. Germline V lookup: CDR1 SGHAT, CDR2 FQDESV (reference sequence). The V end was cut by 5 bases, the J end by 1 base, with 14 bases between. The CDR3, as DNA: TGTGCCAGCAGCGCGGACAGTCGACTTAACTATGGCTACACCTTC. Protein product: CASSADSRLNYGYTF. The full variable domain, completed using reference TRBV11-1 and TRBJ1-2, is EAEVAQSPRYKITEKSQAVAFWCDPISGHATLYWYRQILGQGPELLVQFQDESVVDDSQLPKDRFSAERLKGVDSTLKIQPAELGDSAMYLCASSADSRLNYGYTFGSGTRLTVV.

The sample holds one count of this clone. The V gene is TRBV12-1, the J gene TRBJ1-5; the table's D gene call, TRBD1, was not cross checked with the DNA. TRBV12-1 is designated a pseudogene. CDR3 size: 16 residues. The CDR3 region is CASSFASTGSNQPQHF. CDR3 sequence (DNA): TGTGCCAGCAGCTTTGCTTCGACAGGGTCCAATCAGCCCCAGCATTTT.

V gene TRBV9 combines with J gene TRBJ2-7, with 9 bases identical to TRBD1. After removal of 3 bases from V and 2 bases from J, the junction contained 3 bases not matched to a gene. CDR1 SGDLS and CDR2 YYNGEE come from the germline V gene. This CDR3 comprises 14 residues. The CDR3 sequence is CASSAGQGPYEQYF. CDR3 DNA: TGTGCCAGCAGCGCGGGACAGGGCCCCTACGAGCAGTACTTC.

This clone was counted a single time. V is TRBV5-6 and J is TRBJ2-5; possible D gene TRBD1, 6 bases. The end of the DNA fits TRBJ2-7 better, so the J call may be wrong. Germline V gives CDR1 SGHDT, CDR2 YYEEEE. The CDR3 is 15 amino acids. The CDR3 protein is CASSATGFGVYEQYF. In DNA form, the CDR3 reads TGTGCCAGCAGCGCCACAGGGTTTGGAGTATACGAGCAGTACTTC.

The chain recombines TRBV30 with TRBJ2-3, with D unresolved. V lost 8 bases, J lost 0 bases, and 12 bases lay in between. This CDR3 region has 13 residues. CDR1 is GTSNPN and CDR2 is SVGIG in the germline V gene (reference sequence). The chain's CDR3 is CAHGEASTDTQYF. DNA for the CDR3: TGTGCCCATGGCGAGGCTAGCACAGATACGCAGTATTTT.

This chain links TRBV6-5 with TRBJ2-7; no reliable D call. Deletions cut 0 bases from V and 2 bases from J, with 8 bases between. Germline values: CDR1 MNHEY, CDR2 SVGAGI. The CDR3 is made up of 14 amino acids. The CDR3 loop is CASSYSRETYEQYF. DNA of the CDR3: TGTGCCAGCAGTTACTCAAGGGAAACCTACGAGCAGTACTTC.

The genes are TRBV2 and TRBJ2-5; D tentatively reads TRBD1 or TRBD2 (6 bases each). Trimming stripped 7 bases from V and 3 bases from J, with 15 bases between. Germline values: CDR1 SNHLY, CDR2 FYNNEI. The CDR3 sequence is 14 residues long. CDR3 in DNA: TGTGCCAGCAAAAAGGGGGACTGGGAAGAGACCCAGTACTTC. It encodes CASKKGDWEETQYF.

This clone was counted a single time. This sequence joins TRBV13 and TRBJ1-2; D call uncertain. The CDR3 covers 12 residues. V was clipped by 5 bases and J by 7 bases, with 11 bases between them. CDR1 PRHDT and CDR2 FYEKMQ come from the germline V gene (reference sequence). The chain's CDR3 is CASSTLNLGYTF. CDR3 bases: TGTGCCAGCAGCACCTTAAATCTTGGCTACACCTTC.

V is TRBV5-6 and J is TRBJ2-4; D remains ambiguous. This CDR3 is 16 amino acids long. Germline lookup yields CDR1 SGHDT and CDR2 YYEEEE. Trimming stripped 0 bases from V and 1 base from J, with 11 bases between. CDR3 sequence: CASSLAFLGAKNIQYF. CDR3 sequence (DNA): TGTGCCAGCAGCTTGGCCTTCCTGGGGGCCAAAAACATTCAGTACTTC.

The chain carries TRBV6-1 and TRBJ2-7; D may match TRBD1 or TRBD2 (5 bases each). Germline V gene sequence: CDR1 MNHNS, CDR2 SASEGT. The CDR3 runs 15 residues. V shed 1 base and J shed 2 bases, with 12 bases lying between them. As DNA, the CDR3 is TGTGCCAGCAGTGAAGAGGGCAGGGAGACCTACGAGCAGTACTTC. This codes for CASSEEGRETYEQYF.

The V and J genes are TRBV11-3 and TRBJ2-4; D is undetermined. CDR1 and CDR2 from the germline V gene are SGHNT and YENEEA. There are 14 residues in the CDR3. V was clipped by 5 bases and J by 2 bases, with 10 bases between them. CDR3 DNA: TGTGCCAGCAGCGCAGCGACTCCCAAAAACATTCAGTACTTC. Translating gives CASSAATPKNIQYF.

The chain links TRBV15 to TRBJ2-3; 10 positions agree with TRBD2. J lost 1 base, V lost 0 bases, and 13 bases had no gene match. This CDR3 has 20 residues. Germline-derived CDR1 and CDR2 are LNHNV and YYDKDF (reference sequence). The CDR3 protein is CATSRDISTSGISGTDTQYF. CDR3 bases: TGTGCCACCAGCAGAGATATATCAACTAGCGGGATCTCTGGCACAGATACGCAGTATTTT.

This chain links TRBV27 with TRBJ1-1, with D possibly matching TRBD1 (6 bases). The CDR3 totals 15 residues. V was pared by 6 bases and J by 6 bases, with 20 bases between. CDR1 MNHEY and CDR2 SMNVEV come from the germline V gene (reference sequence). The CDR3 DNA reads TGTGCCAGCAGGCCCGGCTACAGGGACGGTCCTGAAGCTTTCTTT. It translates to CASRPGYRDGPEAFF.

The V gene is TRBV2, the J gene TRBJ2-6, with 12 bases lining up with TRBD1. V gave up 5 bases and J gave up 0 bases; unmatched junction bases: 14. Per germline, CDR1 SNHLY and CDR2 FYNNEI. The CDR3 is 21 amino acids. CDR3 in amino acids: CASSNPGTGGDTDSGANVLTF. The CDR3 DNA sequence: TGTGCCAGCAGTAATCCCGGGACAGGGGGCGATACGGACTCTGGGGCCAACGTCCTGACTTTC.

This rearrangement joins TRBV18 to TRBJ2-3; 14 positions agree with TRBD2. Looked up from germline, CDR1 is KGHSH and CDR2 is LQKENI. With 5 bases clipped from V and 6 bases from J, the junction kept 4 bases outside the gene matches. This CDR3 comprises 15 residues. CDR3 coding DNA: TGTGCCAGCTCAACGACTAGCGGGGGGGCGGATACGCAGTATTTT. Residues: CASSTTSGGADTQYF.

The J gene is TRBJ1-1, the V gene TRBV13; D is perhaps TRBD1 (5 bases). CDR3 length: 13 residues. From germline, CDR1 is PRHDT and CDR2 FYEKMQ (reference sequence). The ends were cut back, 0 bases at V and 11 bases at J, with 13 bases in the middle. The CDR3 nucleotides are TGTGCCAGCAGCTTAGGCCCCACAGGCGAGGCTTTCTTT. Residues: CASSLGPTGEAFF.